This T cell receptor beta chain was observed in a study of cytomegalovirus exposure and HLA in healthy donors. The CDR3 spans 12 residues. CDR1 and CDR2 from the germline V gene are SNHLY and FYNNEI. Trimming removed 4 bases from V and 9 bases from J, with 10 bases in between. Amplification used 60 Vbeta primers and 13 Jbeta primers. Sequencing was performed with immunoSEQ multiplex PCR; in TCRdb, only in-frame clones are kept and a portion is missing. The table shows about 190,000 clones, with 65% to 85% occurring only once. Sequencing was done on a sample of PBMCs. V usage is TRBV2 and J usage is TRBJ2-1, with D unresolved. The receptor was derived from a woman aged 18-29 years in good health and CMV-seronegative. Here the CDR3 reads CASSARGVEQFF. DNA for the CDR3: TGTGCCAGCAGTGCGCGAGGAGTTGAGCAGTTCTTC. Drawing the rest from reference TRBV2 and TRBJ2-1, the complete variable domain is EPEVTQTPSHQVTQMGQEVILRCVPISNHLYFYWYRQILGQKVEFLVSFYNNEISEKSEIFDDQFSVERPDGSNFTLKIRSTKLEDSAMYFCASSARGVEQFFGPGTRLTVL.